The rows below give T cell receptor beta chains drawn from one sample of a study of blood T cell repertoires in COVID-19. Produced via immunoSEQ multiplex PCR; TCRdb's table is partial and in-frame only. The sample holds about 73,000 clones, about 88% seen once. Sequencing used peripheral blood. Source of these receptors: a man aged 80 or over with acute or convalescent COVID-19. Both conserved end residues are part of each CDR3. The D gene is left open where the match is weak. Not all rows give a size; the values are once, few, many and, for expanded clones, a class.

CDR3	DNA	D	V	J	size
CATSPPPGQGEGNYGYTF	TGTGCCACCAGTCCACCGCCGGGACAGGGGGAGGGTAACTATGGCTACACCTTC	TRBD1	TRBV24-1	TRBJ1-2	-
CASSIVGQHYGYTF	TGTGCCAGTAGTATAGTCGGACAGCACTATGGCTACACCTTC	-	TRBV19	TRBJ1-2	medium-sized
CASSENTRGYTF	TGTGCCAGCAGTGAGAACACCCGTGGCTACACCTTC	-	TRBV2	TRBJ1-2	-
CASSHLAGGNNEQFF	TGTGCCAGCAGTCATCTAGCGGGAGGGAACAATGAGCAGTTCTTC	TRBD2	TRBV13	TRBJ2-1	-
CSVYGTEKTDTQYF	TGCAGCGTTTACGGGACAGAAAAAACAGATACGCAGTATTTT	TRBD1	TRBV29-1	TRBJ2-3	-
CASSLYQGNTEAFF	TGTGCCAGCAGTTTATATCAGGGTAACACTGAAGCTTTCTTT	-	TRBV28	TRBJ1-1	-
CAWSVRSPGELFF	TGTGCCTGGAGTGTCAGGTCCCCCGGGGAGCTGTTTTTT	-	TRBV30	TRBJ2-2	-
CASSRTGSYGYTF	TGTGCCAGCAGCCGGACGGGGTCCTATGGCTACACCTTC	-	TRBV6-5	TRBJ1-2	-
CASSGEENYGYTF	TGTGCCAGCTCCGGAGAGGAGAACTATGGCTACACCTTC	-	TRBV7-9	TRBJ1-2	-
CSAIDRGHYTF	TGCAGTGCTATTGACAGGGGGCACTACACCTTC	TRBD1	TRBV20-1	TRBJ1-2	once